These 28 T cell receptor beta chains share one sample of origin, sequenced in a study of shared clonotypes between healthy human individuals. Generated by immunoSEQ multiplex PCR, the TCRdb table keeps only in-frame clones and is missing some. There are over 2 million clones in the sample; approximately 95% occur only once, and roughly 0.13% lies in the top ten. The sample was naive CD4+ T cells sorted from blood. Regarding subset: CD45RA+ positively selected. Receptors were obtained from a young man in good health.

About this clone: The same CDR3 can be traced to other DNA sequences in this sample. The chain joins TRBV9 to TRBJ1-1; 9 nucleotides match TRBD1. The V gene end was trimmed by 0 bases and the J gene end by 8 bases; junction bases not matched to a gene: 2. The CDR3 is 13 amino acids. Germline loops: CDR1 SGDLS, CDR2 YYNGEE. The CDR3 DNA reads as TGTGCCAGCAGCGTAGCGACAGGGGGGGAAGCTTTCTTT. It translates to CASSVATGGEAFF.

This sequence joins TRBV6-6 and TRBJ2-7; TRBD2 might be the D (6 bases). CDR1 and CDR2 (germline): MNHNY, SVGAGI (reference sequence). The V and J ends lost 7 bases and 3 bases respectively, with 22 bases between them. CDR3 length: 16 residues. The CDR3, as DNA: TGTGCCAGCACCACAGGCCGGGGAGGATGGCACTACGAGCAGTACTTC. Protein sequence: CASTTGRGGWHYEQYF.

Notes on this clone: A much more abundant neighbour one base away suggests this may be a read error. This chain joins TRBV27 and TRBJ2-7; D remains unclear. The germline V gene encodes CDR1 MNHEY and CDR2 SMNVEV (reference sequence). The V end was cut by 8 bases, the J end by 0 bases, with 8 bases between. This CDR3 comprises 12 residues. As DNA, the CDR3 is TGTGCCAGCGGGCGGAGCTCCTACGAGCAGTACTTC. It is translated as CASGRSSYEQYF.

This chain connects TRBV30 to TRBJ2-1; D unresolved. Looked up from germline, CDR1 is GTSNPN and CDR2 is SVGIG (reference sequence). The CDR3 loop spans 15 amino acids. The V end was cut by 6 bases, the J end by 6 bases, with 21 bases between. DNA for the CDR3: TGTGCCTGTTTCTCCTCAAAGGGTTACGGCAATGAGCAGTTCTTC. Residues: CACFSSKGYGNEQFF.

On this clone: The same CDR3 is also encoded by other DNA sequences in this sample. V gene TRBV9 combines with J gene TRBJ2-7, with 12 bases fitting TRBD2. CDR1 SGDLS and CDR2 YYNGEE come from the germline V gene. The J segment lost 2 bases and the V segment lost 4 bases, leaving 4 bases of the junction unmatched. The CDR3 spans 15 residues. CDR3 coding DNA: TGTGCCAGCAGCAGGCTAGCGGGAGGGGCCTACGAGCAGTACTTC. Amino acids: CASSRLAGGAYEQYF.

The rearrangement uses TRBV7-2 and TRBJ2-5, with no clear D. V was trimmed by 1 base and J by 2 bases, leaving 11 bases between them. The germline CDR1 and CDR2 sequences are SGHTA and FQGNSA. The CDR3 spans 15 residues. The CDR3 bases are TGTGCCAGCAGCTTAGTAGCAGCTAAGCAAGAGACCCAGTACTTC. This sequence encodes CASSLVAAKQETQYF.

V usage is TRBV5-1 and J usage is TRBJ1-2, with 8 positions matching TRBD1. CDR3 length: 14 amino acids. Germline V CDR1 and CDR2: SGHRS, YFSETQ. The V segment lost 5 bases and the J segment 7 bases; nucleotides outside the gene matches: 10. As DNA, the CDR3 is TGCGCCAGCAGTCAAACTCAGGGGGCGATTGGCTACACCTTC. Its translation: CASSQTQGAIGYTF.

V and J are TRBV30 and TRBJ1-4, with 8 nucleotides matching TRBD1. The CDR3 is made up of 14 amino acids. V was pared by 7 bases and J by 9 bases, with 13 bases of the junction left unmatched. Germline V gene sequence: CDR1 GTSNPN, CDR2 SVGIG (reference sequence). In DNA form, the CDR3 reads TGTGCCTCCGAGCCGGGACAGGACTTCCAAAAACTGTTTTTT. Translation gives CASEPGQDFQKLFF.

The chain's CDR3 is CASSLGGLAGLGEQFF. CDR3 sequence (DNA): TGTGCCAGCAGCCTTGGGGGACTAGCGGGATTGGGTGAGCAGTTCTTC. The chain combines TRBV28 with TRBJ2-1; 13 bases map to TRBD2. The CDR3 extends over 16 amino acids. Germline values: CDR1 MDHEN, CDR2 SYDVKM. Trimming at V came to 6 bases and at J to 9 bases, leaving 11 bases not matched to a gene. The whole variable domain, remainder taken from reference TRBV28 and TRBJ2-1, is DVKVTQSSRYLVKRTGEKVFLECVQDMDHENMFWYRQDPGLGLRLIYFSYDVKMKEKGDIPEGYSVSREKKERFSLILESASTNQTSMYLCASSLGGLAGLGEQFFGPGTRLTVL.

The chain uses TRBV12-5 and TRBJ1-4; D is ambiguous. Germline V gives CDR1 LGHNT, CDR2 FRNRAP. V lost 1 base and J lost 5, with 14 bases in between. The CDR3 runs 16 residues. The CDR3 here is CASGLGREGSNEKLFF. In DNA, the CDR3 is TGTGCTAGTGGTTTGGGGAGGGAGGGATCAAATGAAAAACTGTTTTTT.

The gene calls are TRBV7-3 and TRBJ1-1; D not certain. V gave up 5 bases and J gave up 2 bases, with 9 bases separating them. The CDR3 sequence is 13 residues long. Germline-derived CDR1 and CDR2 are SGHTA and FQGTGA. The CDR3 sequence is CASSPGRNTEAFF. The CDR3 DNA follows: TGTGCCAGCAGCCCCGGGAGAAACACTGAAGCTTTCTTT.

The rearrangement uses TRBV6-5 and TRBJ1-2; D perhaps matches TRBD1 (5 bases). CDR3 length: 16 residues. Trimming removed 1 base at V and 0 bases at J, with 12 bases between. The germline V gene encodes CDR1 MNHEY and CDR2 SVGAGI. This CDR3 is CASSYYLGGSNYGYTF. The CDR3 DNA is TGTGCCAGCAGTTACTACCTCGGGGGTTCTAACTATGGCTACACCTTC.

V usage is TRBV5-1 and J usage is TRBJ2-7, with D possibly being TRBD1 (5 bases). The CDR3 contains 18 residues. From germline, CDR1 is SGHRS and CDR2 YFSETQ. V was pared by 0 bases and J by 2 bases, with 21 bases between. CDR3 protein: CASSLAPFTRQTAYEQYF. DNA for the CDR3: TGCGCCAGCAGCTTGGCTCCGTTCACCCGACAGACCGCCTACGAGCAGTACTTC.

The chain couples TRBV6-5 to TRBJ2-2, with TRBD2 matching over 8 bases. The germline V gene encodes CDR1 MNHEY and CDR2 SVGAGI. With V trimmed by 1 base and J by 5 bases, 6 bases remained unmatched. The CDR3 is 16 residues long. Written as DNA, the CDR3 is TGTGCCAGCAGTTACTTCGGCGGGAGGCAGACCGGGGAGCTGTTTTTT. Translated, it gives CASSYFGGRQTGELFF.

The chain employs TRBV7-9 and TRBJ1-6, with D maybe TRBD1 (6 bases). CDR1 and CDR2 (germline): SEHNR, FQNEAQ (reference sequence). The CDR3 consists of 14 residues. The V end lost 4 bases, the J end lost 8 bases, and 12 bases lay between the germline ends. The CDR3 loop reads CASSSNDRYSPLHF. The CDR3 nucleotides are TGTGCCAGCAGCTCAAACGACAGGTATTCACCCCTCCACTTT.

V is TRBV6-5 and J is TRBJ1-5; D unclear. V lost 8 bases and J 1 base, leaving 15 bases between the germline ends. The CDR3 length is 15 residues. Germline CDR1 is MNHEY and CDR2 is SVGAGI. Here the CDR3 reads CASGVGLGSNQPQHF. CDR3 DNA: TGTGCCAGCGGGGTCGGGCTCGGAAGCAATCAGCCCCAGCATTTT.

About this clone: The same CDR3 can be traced to other DNA sequences in this sample. The V gene is TRBV18, the J gene TRBJ2-7, with D hard to call. Looked up from germline, CDR1 is KGHSH and CDR2 is LQKENI. V lost 0 bases, J lost 2 bases, and 8 bases lay in between. This CDR3 region has 14 residues. CDR3 residues: CASSPPTRTYEQYF. The CDR3 nucleotides read TGTGCCAGCTCACCACCGACCCGAACCTACGAGCAGTACTTC.

The chain is built from TRBV7-2 and TRBJ2-2; 10 bases match TRBD2. Germline loops: CDR1 SGHTA, CDR2 FQGNSA. V dropped 4 bases and J dropped 6; count of bases not matched to a gene: 8. This CDR3 has 16 residues. CDR3 in amino acids: CASSSLAGEVAGELFF. In DNA, the CDR3 is TGTGCCAGCAGCTCGCTAGCGGGAGAGGTTGCCGGGGAGCTGTTTTTT.

This chain links TRBV5-4 with TRBJ2-4; TRBD2 matches at 9 bases. CDR1 and CDR2 from the germline V gene are SGHNT and YYREEE (reference sequence). The J segment lost 0 bases and the V segment lost 4 bases, leaving 5 bases of the junction unmatched. This CDR3 has 16 residues. CDR3 coding DNA: TGTGCCAGCAGCCCGGCGGGGGGGTTAGCCAAAAACATTCAGTACTTC. Translation: CASSPAGGLAKNIQYF.

The chain carries TRBV5-4 and TRBJ2-1, with TRBD2 identical over 11 bases. The germline V gene has CDR1 SGHNT and CDR2 YYREEE (reference sequence). CDR3 length: 17 residues. V was clipped by 4 bases and J by 0 bases; unmatched bases: 6. The CDR3 sequence: CASSPRTSGSSYNEQFF. The CDR3 DNA sequence: TGTGCCAGCAGCCCGAGGACTAGCGGGTCCTCCTACAATGAGCAGTTCTTC.

The rearrangement joins TRBV18 to TRBJ1-4; D is perhaps TRBD1 (5 bases). Trimming stripped 6 bases from V and 8 bases from J, with 16 bases between. The CDR3 runs 14 residues. Germline CDR1 KGHSH, CDR2 LQKENI. Here the CDR3 reads CASSLGGGYEKLFF. CDR3 DNA: TGTGCCAGCTCCCTCGGGGGAGGGTACGAAAAACTGTTTTTT.

V usage is TRBV9 and J usage is TRBJ1-1; the match to TRBD1 covers 7 bases. The CDR3 has 14 residues. Germline values: CDR1 SGDLS, CDR2 YYNGEE. The V segment lost 4 bases and the J segment 4 bases; nucleotides outside the gene matches: 7. CDR3: CASSPNRGSTEAFF. Here the CDR3 DNA reads TGTGCCAGCAGCCCTAACAGGGGATCCACTGAAGCTTTCTTT. The variable domain in full, with the rest retrieved from reference TRBV9 and TRBJ1-1, is DSGVTQTPKHLITATGQRVTLRCSPRSGDLSVYWYQQSLDQGLQFLIQYYNGEERAKGNILERFSAQQFPDLHSELNLSSLELGDSALYFCASSPNRGSTEAFFGQGTRLTVV.

V is TRBV5-1 and J is TRBJ2-1; 7 bases map to TRBD1. Losses at the gene ends were 1 base for V and 0 bases for J; bases not matched to a gene: 4. The length of the CDR3 is 16 residues. Germline V gene data show CDR1 as SGHRS and CDR2 as YFSETQ. This CDR3 reads CASSLLTGSSYNEQFF. CDR3 sequence (DNA): TGCGCCAGCAGCTTGCTGACAGGGAGCTCCTACAATGAGCAGTTCTTC.

Comments on this clone: The sample has other DNA sequences that encode this CDR3 too. This CDR3 reads CASSSGGEKLFF. CDR3 nucleotides: TGTGCCAGCAGTTCGGGGGGGGAAAAACTGTTTTTT. The chain joins TRBV28 to TRBJ1-4; possible D gene TRBD1, 5 bases. The V gene's germline CDR1 is MDHEN and CDR2 SYDVKM. The CDR3 is made up of 12 amino acids. Trimming pared 4 bases from V and 8 bases from J, leaving 8 bases between.

The V gene is TRBV28, the J gene TRBJ1-3; D is unresolved. This CDR3 has 16 amino acids. V lost 7 bases and J 4 bases, leaving 20 bases between the germline ends. Looked up from germline, CDR1 is MDHEN and CDR2 is SYDVKM. The CDR3 loop is CASTLGSGVGGNTIYF. The CDR3, as DNA: TGTGCCAGCACCTTGGGGAGTGGGGTCGGCGGAAACACCATATATTTT. Drawing the rest from reference TRBV28 and TRBJ1-3, the complete variable domain is DVKVTQSSRYLVKRTGEKVFLECVQDMDHENMFWYRQDPGLGLRLIYFSYDVKMKEKGDIPEGYSVSREKKERFSLILESASTNQTSMYLCASTLGSGVGGNTIYFGEGSWLTVV.

About this clone itself: This same CDR3 is encoded by further DNA sequences in the sample. The chain couples TRBV2 to TRBJ1-5; D not certain. The germline V gene encodes CDR1 SNHLY and CDR2 FYNNEI. V lost 3 bases and J lost 4, with 7 bases in between. The CDR3 length is 13 residues. The CDR3 sequence is CASSELGNQPQHF. CDR3 sequence (DNA): TGTGCCAGCAGTGAGCTGGGAAATCAGCCCCAGCATTTT.

The chain has TRBV6-6 and TRBJ2-5; D is possibly TRBD2 (5 bases). Trimming pared 2 bases from V and 2 bases from J, leaving 12 bases between. The CDR3 contains 15 residues. Germline CDR1 reads MNHNY; CDR2 reads SVGAGI (reference sequence). The CDR3 is CASSYPLVGQETQYF. CDR3 in DNA: TGTGCCAGCAGTTACCCACTAGTGGGACAAGAGACCCAGTACTTC.

The V call is TRBV6-6, the J call TRBJ1-1; possible D gene TRBD1, 5 bases. The ends were cut back, 8 bases at V and 5 bases at J, with 18 bases in the middle. Germline lookup yields CDR1 MNHNY and CDR2 SVGAGI (reference sequence). The CDR3 is 14 amino acids. CDR3 residues: CASWMQGGRTEAFF. CDR3 bases: TGTGCCAGCTGGATGCAGGGAGGAAGGACTGAAGCTTTCTTT.